This entry features one T cell receptor beta chain sequence. The data originate from a study of OX40 agonist ivuxolimab in advanced cancers. Losses at the gene ends were 6 bases for V and 3 bases for J; bases not matched to a gene: 5. This CDR3 has 14 amino acids. The germline V gene has CDR1 MDHEN and CDR2 SYDVKM. The assay was immunoSEQ multiplex PCR, and TCRdb's table has in-frame clones only and misses some. The profile shows approximately 17,000 clones, over 70% of them singletons. The starting material was CD4+ or CD8+ T cells sorted from blood, obtained in a trial of the OX40 agonist ivuxolimab. The receptor was derived from an adult with an advanced solid tumor such as melanoma, head and neck, liver or kidney cancer. The rearrangement uses TRBV28 and TRBJ2-1; 7 nucleotides agree with TRBD2. The CDR3 DNA reads TGTGCCAGCAGGTCCTTAGCGGGCTACAATGAGCAGTTCTTC. It codes for CASRSLAGYNEQFF.